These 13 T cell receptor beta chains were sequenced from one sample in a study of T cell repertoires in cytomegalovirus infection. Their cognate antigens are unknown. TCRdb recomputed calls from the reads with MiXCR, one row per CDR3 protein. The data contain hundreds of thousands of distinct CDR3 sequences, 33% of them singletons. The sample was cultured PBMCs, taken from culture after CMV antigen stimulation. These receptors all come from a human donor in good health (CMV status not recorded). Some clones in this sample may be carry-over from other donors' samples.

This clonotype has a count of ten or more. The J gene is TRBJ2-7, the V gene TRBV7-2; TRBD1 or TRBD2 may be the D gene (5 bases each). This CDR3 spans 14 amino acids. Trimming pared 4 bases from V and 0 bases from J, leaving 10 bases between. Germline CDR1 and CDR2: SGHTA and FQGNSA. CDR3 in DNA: TGTGCCAGCAGCTGGCAGGGAGACTCCTACGAGCAGTACTTC. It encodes CASSWQGDSYEQYF. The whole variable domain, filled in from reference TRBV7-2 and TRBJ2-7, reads GAGVSQSPSNKVTEKGKDVELRCDPISGHTALYWYRQSLGQGLEFLIYFQGNSAPDKSGLPSDRFSAERTGGSVSTLTIQRTQQEDSAVYLCASSWQGDSYEQYFGPGTRLTVT.

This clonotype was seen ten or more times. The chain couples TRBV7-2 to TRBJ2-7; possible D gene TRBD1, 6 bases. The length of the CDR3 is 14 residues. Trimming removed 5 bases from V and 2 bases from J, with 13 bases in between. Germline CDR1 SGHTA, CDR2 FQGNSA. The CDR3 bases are TGTGCCAGCAGCCCCACAGGGAGCGCCTACGAGCAGTACTTC. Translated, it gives CASSPTGSAYEQYF.

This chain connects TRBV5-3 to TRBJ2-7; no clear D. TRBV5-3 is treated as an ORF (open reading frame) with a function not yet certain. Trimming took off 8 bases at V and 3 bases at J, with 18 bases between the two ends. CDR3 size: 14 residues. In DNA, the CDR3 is TGTGCCAGCAGCCCGCGGTGGGTTCGCTACGAGCAGTACTTC. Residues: CASSPRWVRYEQYF.

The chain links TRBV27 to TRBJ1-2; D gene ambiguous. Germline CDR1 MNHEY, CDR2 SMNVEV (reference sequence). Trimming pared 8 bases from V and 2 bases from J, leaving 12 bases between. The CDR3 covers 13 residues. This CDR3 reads CASARGRNYGYTF. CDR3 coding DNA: TGTGCCAGCGCAAGAGGACGGAACTATGGCTACACCTTC.

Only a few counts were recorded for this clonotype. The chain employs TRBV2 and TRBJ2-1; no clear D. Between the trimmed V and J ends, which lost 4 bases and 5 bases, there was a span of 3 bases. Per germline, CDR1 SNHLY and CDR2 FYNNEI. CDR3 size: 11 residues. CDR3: CASSGDNEQFF. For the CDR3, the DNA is TGTGCCAGCAGTGGGGACAATGAGCAGTTCTTC.

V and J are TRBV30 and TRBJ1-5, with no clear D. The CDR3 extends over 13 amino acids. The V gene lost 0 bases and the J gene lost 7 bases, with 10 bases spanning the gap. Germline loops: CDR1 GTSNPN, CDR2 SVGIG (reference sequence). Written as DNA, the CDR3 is TGTGCCTGGAGTGTTCGTGTTGGACAGCCCCAGCATTTT. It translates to CAWSVRVGQPQHF.

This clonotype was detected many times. As DNA, the CDR3 is TGTGCCAGCAGCTTAGTTGCTAGCGGGATCTACAATGAGCAGTTCTTC. Protein product: CASSLVASGIYNEQFF. J is TRBJ2-1 and V is TRBV7-2, with TRBD2 matching over 9 bases. Looked up from germline, CDR1 is SGHTA and CDR2 is FQGNSA. V trimming: 1 base; J trimming: 3 bases; junction bases outside the gene matches: 4. This CDR3 has 16 amino acids. Variable domain in full (rest from reference TRBV7-2 and TRBJ2-1): GAGVSQSPSNKVTEKGKDVELRCDPISGHTALYWYRQSLGQGLEFLIYFQGNSAPDKSGLPSDRFSAERTGGSVSTLTIQRTQQEDSAVYLCASSLVASGIYNEQFFGPGTRLTVL.

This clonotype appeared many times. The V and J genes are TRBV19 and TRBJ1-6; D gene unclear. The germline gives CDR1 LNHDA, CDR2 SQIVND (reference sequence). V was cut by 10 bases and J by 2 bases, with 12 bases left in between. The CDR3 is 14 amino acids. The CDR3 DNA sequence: TGTGCCACGTCTGGGGAGGCCTATAATTCACCCCTCCACTTT. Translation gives CATSGEAYNSPLHF. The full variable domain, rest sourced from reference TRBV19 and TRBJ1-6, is DGGITQSPKYLFRKEGQNVTLSCEQNLNHDAMYWYRQDPGQGLRLIYYSQIVNDFQKGDIAEGYSVSREKKESFPLTVTSAQKNPTAFYLCATSGEAYNSPLHFGNGTRLTVT.

CDR3 bases: TGTGCCAGCAGCCCCACGATTAGCGGGGTATTAGAGACCCAGTACTTC. Translated, it gives CASSPTISGVLETQYF. J is TRBJ2-5 and V is TRBV7-8; TRBD2 matches at 8 bases. Germline V lookup: CDR1 SGHVS, CDR2 FQNEAQ. V trimming: 5 bases; J trimming: 4 bases; junction bases outside the gene matches: 12. The CDR3 has 16 amino acids. Based on the CDR3 plus reference TRBV7-8 and TRBJ2-5, the full variable domain is GAGVSQSPRYKVAKRGQDVALRCDPISGHVSLFWYQQALGQGPEFLTYFQNEAQLDKSGLPSDRFFAERPEGSVSTLKIQRTQQEDSAVYLCASSPTISGVLETQYFGPGTRLLVL.

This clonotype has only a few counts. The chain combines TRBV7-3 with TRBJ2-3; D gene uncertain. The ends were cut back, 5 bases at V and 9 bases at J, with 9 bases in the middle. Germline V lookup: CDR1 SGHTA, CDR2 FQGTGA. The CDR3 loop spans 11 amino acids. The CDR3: CASSRRTTQYF. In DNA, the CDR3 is TGTGCCAGCAGCAGACGAACCACGCAGTATTTT.

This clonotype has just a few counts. CDR3 nucleotides: TGTGCCAGCAGCTTCGGGCTAGCGGGAGGACCCCAGTACTTC. Residues: CASSFGLAGGPQYF. V usage is TRBV11-2 and J usage is TRBJ2-5, with 11 bases that match TRBD2. V lost 3 bases and J lost 9; bases outside the gene matches: 6. This CDR3 has 14 amino acids. From germline, CDR1 is SGHAT and CDR2 FQNNGV.

As DNA, the CDR3 is TGTGCCAGCAGTTTAGACCGGGAATCTAGCACAGATACGCAGTATTTT. Protein product: CASSLDRESSTDTQYF. The chain uses TRBV12-3 or TRBV12-4 and TRBJ2-3; D is possibly TRBD2 (5 bases). Trimming removed 1 base from V and 0 bases from J, with 11 bases in between. The CDR3 has 16 residues.

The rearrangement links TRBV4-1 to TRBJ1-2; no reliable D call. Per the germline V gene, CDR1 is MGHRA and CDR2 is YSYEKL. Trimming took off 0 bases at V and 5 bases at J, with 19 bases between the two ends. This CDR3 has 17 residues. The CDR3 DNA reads TGCGCCAGCAGCCAAGACCAGCCGGCTCTTATCCTTTATGGCTACACCTTC. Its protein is CASSQDQPALILYGYTF.